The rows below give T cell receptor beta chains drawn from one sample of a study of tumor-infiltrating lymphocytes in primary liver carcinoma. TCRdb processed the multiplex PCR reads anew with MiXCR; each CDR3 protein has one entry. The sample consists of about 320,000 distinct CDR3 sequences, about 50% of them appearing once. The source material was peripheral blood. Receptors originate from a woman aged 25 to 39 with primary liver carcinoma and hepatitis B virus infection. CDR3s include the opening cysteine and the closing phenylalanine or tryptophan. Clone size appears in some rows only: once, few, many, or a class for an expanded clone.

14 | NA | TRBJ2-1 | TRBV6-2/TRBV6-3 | CASSYSKGLAGKFF
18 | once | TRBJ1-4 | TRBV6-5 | CASSYLRGLQGMSEKLFF
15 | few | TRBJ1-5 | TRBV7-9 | CASSLGAGVEGPQHF
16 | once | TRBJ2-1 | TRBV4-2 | CASSQDRQGSYNGQFF
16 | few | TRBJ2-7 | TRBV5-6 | CASSSAARKSSYEQYF
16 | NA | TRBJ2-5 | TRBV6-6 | CASSYSLDTAPEAQYF
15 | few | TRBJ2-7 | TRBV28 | CASSPTGAGGYEQYF
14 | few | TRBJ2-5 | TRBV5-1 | CASSTGGREETQYF
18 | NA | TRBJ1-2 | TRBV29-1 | CSTTTHGDRDEGNYGYTF
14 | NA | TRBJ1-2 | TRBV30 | CAWSARALGTGYTF
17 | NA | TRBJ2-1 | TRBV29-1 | CSAISTRAGAGEYERFF
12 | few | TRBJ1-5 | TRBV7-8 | CASSMGNQPQHF
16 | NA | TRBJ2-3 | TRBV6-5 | CASSTPGTSGRHTRYF
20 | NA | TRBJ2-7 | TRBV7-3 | CASSFALGGEKILCSYEQYF
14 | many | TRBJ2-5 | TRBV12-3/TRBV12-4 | CASSLGGSTETQYF
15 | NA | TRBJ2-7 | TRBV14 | CASSQESGRSYEQYF
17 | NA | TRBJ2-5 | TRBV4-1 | CASSQGTSTGWGETQYF
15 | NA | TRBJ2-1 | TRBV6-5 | CASSYVGQGHNEQSF
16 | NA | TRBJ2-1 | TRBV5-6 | CASGLRAGGYYNEQFF
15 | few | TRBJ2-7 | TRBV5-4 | CASSLPGYPPYEQYF
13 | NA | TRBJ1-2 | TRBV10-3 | CAISEPRRYGYTF
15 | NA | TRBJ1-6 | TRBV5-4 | CANSLNGDGISPLHF
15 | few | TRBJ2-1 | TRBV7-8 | CASSLLAMAHNEQFF
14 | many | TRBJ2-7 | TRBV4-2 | CASSEGGGSYEQYF
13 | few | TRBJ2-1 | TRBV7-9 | CASSLLAGGEQFF
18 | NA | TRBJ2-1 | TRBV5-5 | CTSSFRGSSGASYHEQFF
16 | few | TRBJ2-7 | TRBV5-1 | CASSLAGGYGYYEQYF
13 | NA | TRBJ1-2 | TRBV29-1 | CSFGTVFGYGYTF
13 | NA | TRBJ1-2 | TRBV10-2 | CASSGGRQYGYTF
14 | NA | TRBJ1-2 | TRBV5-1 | CASSLDCTNYGYTF
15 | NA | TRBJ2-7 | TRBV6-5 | CASSYKGQGRLEQYF
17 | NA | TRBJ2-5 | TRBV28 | CASSGSGRGHLLETKYF
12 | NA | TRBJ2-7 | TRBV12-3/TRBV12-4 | CASSSRLGSLYF
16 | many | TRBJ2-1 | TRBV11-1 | CASSSGARGRHNEQFF
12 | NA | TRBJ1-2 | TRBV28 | CAGSTNNPLLSF
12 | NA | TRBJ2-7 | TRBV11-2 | CASTPPGDEQYF
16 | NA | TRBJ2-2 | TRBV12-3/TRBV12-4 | CVSRPLLAANTGELFF
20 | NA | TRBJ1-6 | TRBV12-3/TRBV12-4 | CASSRSAKLTGGGEGSPLHF
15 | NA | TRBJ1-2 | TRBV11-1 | CANSHSGQGAYGYTF
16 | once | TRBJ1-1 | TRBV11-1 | CASSPRTELMNIEAFF